This entry lists 13 T cell receptor beta chains sequenced from one sample in a study of T-cell reconstitution after alpha-beta-depleted transplantation in children. Unique molecular identifiers were built into the TCRbeta library. Using its own MiXCR run on the PCR reads, TCRdb lists one record per CDR3 protein. The sample has around 600,000 distinct CDR3 sequences; roughly 15% are singletons. Sequencing used PBMCs from the stem cell graft donor, obtained from the stem cell graft. The origin of the receptors is a human donor who donated a stem cell graft to a child with acute myeloid leukemia.

This chain links TRBV7-9 with TRBJ2-5, with D possibly being TRBD1 (6 bases). V was clipped by 5 bases and J by 0 bases, with 13 bases between them. Germline CDR1 is SEHNR and CDR2 is FQNEAQ (reference sequence). The CDR3 contains 15 residues. CDR3 in amino acids: CASSDRWTDQETQYF. CDR3 coding DNA: TGTGCCAGCAGCGACAGGTGGACAGACCAAGAGACCCAGTACTTC.

This clonotype was seen many times. The chain employs TRBV6-4 and TRBJ2-1; TRBD2 is a possible D gene (6 bases). V was clipped by 3 bases and J by 4 bases, with 13 bases between them. The CDR3 has 15 residues. In germline, CDR1 is MRHNA, CDR2 SNTAGT. The CDR3 nucleotides read TGTGCCAGCAGTGAGTTTGGCGGGGAATACAATGAGCAGTTCTTC. Translated, it gives CASSEFGGEYNEQFF.

The chain has TRBV5-1 and TRBJ1-1, with D possibly TRBD1 on 5 matching bases. This CDR3 is 17 amino acids long. Trimming took 4 bases from V and 0 from J, leaving 19 bases between them. Germline CDR1 is SGHRS and CDR2 is YFSETQ. CDR3 sequence (DNA): TGCGCCAGCAGCGCCGGTCAGGGTAATAGGATGAACACTGAAGCTTTCTTT. As protein: CASSAGQGNRMNTEAFF.

This clonotype has only a few counts. This chain uses TRBV24-1 with TRBJ2-2, with D hard to call. The V and J ends lost 5 bases and 0 bases respectively, with 6 bases between them. Looked up from germline, CDR1 is KGHDR and CDR2 is SFDVKD. The CDR3 length is 14 residues. The CDR3 spells CATSGVANTGELFF. The CDR3 coding sequence is TGTGCCACCAGTGGAGTGGCGAACACCGGGGAGCTGTTTTTT.

J is TRBJ1-2 and V is TRBV4-1; 8 nucleotides match TRBD1. Germline lookup yields CDR1 MGHRA and CDR2 YSYEKL. The CDR3 has 17 residues. Trimming removed 4 bases from V and 7 bases from J; junction bases left unmatched: 17. CDR3 amino acids: CASSRANRGRGPSGYTF. The CDR3 DNA is TGCGCCAGCAGCCGGGCTAATCGGGGCAGGGGGCCGAGTGGCTACACCTTC.

Here the CDR3 DNA reads TGTGCCAGCAGCCCGGGACTAGCGGGGGTCTTCACCGGGGAGCTGTTTTTT. It codes for CASSPGLAGVFTGELFF. The V call is TRBV7-2, the J call TRBJ2-2; 14 bases are a match to TRBD2. The CDR3 runs 17 residues. Looked up from germline, CDR1 is SGHTA and CDR2 is FQGNSA. Losses at the gene ends were 5 bases for V and 4 bases for J; bases not matched to a gene: 6.

A few counts support this clonotype. V gene TRBV20-1 combines with J gene TRBJ2-3, with TRBD2 as a possible D gene (7 bases). This CDR3 is built from 14 residues. Trimming stripped 5 bases from V and 2 bases from J, with 14 bases between. Germline V CDR1 and CDR2: DFQATT, SNEGSKA (reference sequence). CDR3 region: CSASPGGLTDTQYF. CDR3 in DNA: TGCAGTGCTTCCCCGGGGGGCCTCACAGATACGCAGTATTTT.

This clonotype was counted at least ten times. V usage is TRBV25-1 and J usage is TRBJ2-5; tentatively, D is TRBD1 or TRBD2 (5 bases each). The CDR3 runs to 14 residues. V was clipped by 2 bases and J by 5 bases, with 12 bases between them. CDR1 and CDR2 from the germline V gene are MGHDK and SYGVNS. The CDR3 nucleotides read TGTGCCAGCAGTGAACTAGCAGGGCGGGAGACCCAGTACTTC. It is translated as CASSELAGRETQYF.

This clonotype was detected many times. The chain is built from TRBV5-1 and TRBJ1-2; 9 positions agree with TRBD1. The germline CDR1 and CDR2 sequences are SGHRS and YFSETQ. The ends lost 7 bases at V and 3 bases at J; junction bases unmatched: 7. The CDR3 spans 14 residues. CDR3 sequence reads: CASDTGQGHYGYTF. The CDR3 DNA is TGCGCCAGCGATACCGGACAGGGGCACTATGGCTACACCTTC. Looking up the rest from reference TRBV5-1 and TRBJ1-2 gives the full variable domain: KAGVTQTPRYLIKTRGQQVTLSCSPISGHRSVSWYQQTPGQGLQFLFEYFSETQRNKGNFPGRFSGRQFSNSRSEMNVSTLELGDSALYLCASDTGQGHYGYTFGSGTRLTVV.

This clonotype was recorded many times. The chain has TRBV13 and TRBJ2-6; D might be TRBD2 (6 bases). CDR1 and CDR2 from the germline V gene are PRHDT and FYEKMQ (reference sequence). The V end was cut by 11 bases, the J end by 0 bases, with 11 bases between. The CDR3 runs to 14 residues. The CDR3 DNA reads as TGTGCCGCCGGGAGTCTCTCTGGGGCCAACGTCCTGACTTTC. Protein product: CAAGSLSGANVLTF.

A few counts support this clonotype. The rearrangement uses TRBV7-6 and TRBJ2-7; TRBD2 aligns across 13 bases. V lost 5 bases, J lost 7 bases, and 8 bases stayed unmatched. This CDR3 is built from 15 residues. Per germline, CDR1 SGHVS and CDR2 FNYEAQ. CDR3 in DNA: TGTGCCAGCAGCCCCACTAGCGGGGGGGCGGAAGAGCAGTACTTC. It translates to CASSPTSGGAEEQYF.

This clonotype was counted at least ten times. This chain links TRBV5-6 with TRBJ2-2, with unresolved D. This CDR3 spans 14 amino acids. Germline values: CDR1 SGHDT, CDR2 YYEEEE. V was pared by 2 bases and J by 1 base, with 6 bases between. The CDR3 DNA sequence: TGTGCCAGCAGCTTATTACGGAACACCGGGGAGCTGTTTTTT. Translation gives CASSLLRNTGELFF.

Points on this clonotype: A much more abundant neighbour one base away suggests this may be a read error. Because the CDR3 is missing its conserved closing phenylalanine or tryptophan, this is likely a read error. V gene TRBV20-1 combines with J gene TRBJ1-5; TRBD1 matches at 10 bases. The length of the CDR3 is 15 residues. Germline V gene data show CDR1 as DFQATT and CDR2 as SNEGSKA (reference sequence). V was clipped by 3 bases and J by 3 bases; unmatched bases: 5. The CDR3 nucleotides are TGCAGTGCTAGGGAGGGGACAGGGGACAATCAGCCCCAGCATTCT. It yields the protein CSAREGTGDNQPQHS.